Listed here is a single TCR beta chain. These data come from a study of T cell responses to AZD1222 COVID-19 vaccine. The germline V gene has CDR1 SGHRS and CDR2 YFSETQ. This CDR3 has 13 residues. Trimming stripped 7 bases from V and 0 bases from J, with 10 bases between. Only in-frame clones appear in the TCRdb table, and some are missing; sequencing was by immunoSEQ multiplex PCR. The sample contains 150,000 or so clones, roughly 91% of which appear only once. The chain joins TRBV5-1 to TRBJ1-1; no clear D gene. This receptor was identified in an adult in good health. This specimen was peripheral blood, taken on day 0 of AZD1222 vaccination. The DNA of the CDR3 is TGCGCCAGCCGCACGGACCTGAACACTGAAGCTTTCTTT. It codes for CASRTDLNTEAFF.